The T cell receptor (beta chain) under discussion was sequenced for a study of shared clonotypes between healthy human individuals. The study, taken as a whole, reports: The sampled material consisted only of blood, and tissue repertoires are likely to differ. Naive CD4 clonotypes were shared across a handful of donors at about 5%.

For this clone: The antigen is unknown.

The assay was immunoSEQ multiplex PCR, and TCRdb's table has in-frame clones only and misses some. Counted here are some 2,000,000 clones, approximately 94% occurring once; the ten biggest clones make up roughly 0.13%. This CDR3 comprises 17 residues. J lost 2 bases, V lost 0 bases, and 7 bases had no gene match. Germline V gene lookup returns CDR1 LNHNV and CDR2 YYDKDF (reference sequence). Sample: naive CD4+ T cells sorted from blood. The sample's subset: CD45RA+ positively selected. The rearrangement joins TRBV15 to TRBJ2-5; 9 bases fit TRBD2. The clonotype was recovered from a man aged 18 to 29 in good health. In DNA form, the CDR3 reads TGTGCCACCAGCAGAGATAAGCTAGCGGGGATACAAGAGACCCAGTACTTC. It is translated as CATSRDKLAGIQETQYF.